This is a list of T cell receptor beta chains from one sample in a study of blood T cell repertoires in COVID-19. Repertoires were generated with immunoSEQ multiplex PCR, while TCRdb's copy carries only in-frame clones and drops some. Among around 180,000 clones, 86% were seen once, and the ten largest hold more than 20%. The sequenced material came from peripheral blood. These TCRs come from a man aged 65-85 years with active or convalescent COVID-19. Both conserved end residues are part of each CDR3. The D gene is left open where the match is weak. Clone size, where shown, is once, few, many, or a class for clones that have expanded.

clone_size j_call d_call v_call cdr3_aa cdr3_nt
. TRBJ1-6 . TRBV27 CASRVNSYNSPLHF TGTGCCAGCCGGGTAAACTCCTATAATTCACCCCTCCACTTT
. TRBJ2-1 . TRBV6-5 CASSYASGFSYNEQFF TGTGCCAGCAGTTACGCATCGGGATTCTCCTACAATGAGCAGTTCTTC
once TRBJ1-2 TRBD1 TRBV5-6 CASSQGQRGYGYTF TGTGCCAGCAGCCAGGGACAGAGGGGCTATGGCTACACCTTC
. TRBJ2-3 . TRBV5-1 CASSPDLRVRDTQYF TGCGCCAGCAGCCCGGACTTGAGGGTTCGCGATACGCAGTATTTT
. TRBJ1-4 . TRBV28 CASSLRVPAEKLFF TGTGCCAGCAGTTTACGAGTTCCAGCGGAAAAACTGTTTTTT
once TRBJ2-4 . TRBV5-1 CASSLNRENIQYF TGCGCCAGCAGCTTGAACAGGGAGAACATTCAGTACTTC
. TRBJ2-7 . TRBV18 CASSPNQGSSYEQYF TGTGCCAGCTCACCGAATCAGGGATCATCCTACGAGCAGTACTTC
. TRBJ1-4 . TRBV3-1/TRBV3-2 CASRLTKSPGLKLFF TGTGCCAGCAGGCTTACCAAGAGTCCAGGGTTAAAACTGTTTTTT
. TRBJ1-1 . TRBV4-3 CASSPWEGNTEAFF TGCGCCAGCAGCCCCTGGGAGGGGAACACTGAAGCTTTCTTT
. TRBJ2-1 TRBD2 TRBV4-1 CASSVAGSNEQFF TGCGCCAGCAGTGTAGCGGGGTCGAATGAGCAGTTCTTC
. TRBJ2-1 TRBD2 TRBV7-9 CASSLLKRGSSYNEQFF TGTGCCAGCAGCTTATTGAAGCGGGGGAGCTCCTACAATGAGCAGTTCTTC
. TRBJ2-1 . TRBV18 CASSQREGSHNEQFF TGTGCCAGCTCACAAAGAGAGGGCAGCCACAATGAGCAGTTCTTC
once TRBJ1-5 . TRBV12-3/TRBV12-4 CASSWRNQPQHF TGTGCCAGCAGTTGGAGAAATCAGCCCCAGCATTTT
. TRBJ1-2 . TRBV5-1 CASSARQTFGGYTF TGCGCCAGCAGCGCCAGACAGACCTTCGGCGGCTACACCTTC
. TRBJ1-6 TRBD1 TRBV7-2 CASTPDRSFSPLHF TGTGCCAGCACCCCGGACAGGTCTTTCTCACCCCTCCACTTT
. TRBJ1-6 TRBD1 TRBV5-1 CASSLAGGAQNSPLHF TGCGCCAGCAGCTTGGCAGGGGGCGCGCAGAATTCACCCCTCCACTTT